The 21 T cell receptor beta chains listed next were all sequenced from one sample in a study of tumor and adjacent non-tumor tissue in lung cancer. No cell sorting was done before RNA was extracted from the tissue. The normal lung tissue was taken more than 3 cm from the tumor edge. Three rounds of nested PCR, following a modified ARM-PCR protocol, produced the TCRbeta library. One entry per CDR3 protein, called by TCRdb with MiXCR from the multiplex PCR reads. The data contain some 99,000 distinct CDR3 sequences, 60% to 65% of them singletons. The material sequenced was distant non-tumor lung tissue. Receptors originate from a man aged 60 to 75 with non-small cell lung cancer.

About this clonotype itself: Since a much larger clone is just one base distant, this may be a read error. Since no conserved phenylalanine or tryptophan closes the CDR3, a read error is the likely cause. The CDR3 sequence is CASSSGTSAEKLFS. CDR3 nucleotides: TGTGCCAGCAGCTCCGGGACCTCGGCGGAAAAACTGTTTTCT. The J gene is TRBJ1-4, the V gene TRBV7-8, with D maybe TRBD1 (5 bases). The V gene's germline CDR1 is SGHVS and CDR2 FQNEAQ. CDR3 length: 14 amino acids. The V end lost 4 bases, the J end lost 8 bases, and 14 bases lay between the germline ends.

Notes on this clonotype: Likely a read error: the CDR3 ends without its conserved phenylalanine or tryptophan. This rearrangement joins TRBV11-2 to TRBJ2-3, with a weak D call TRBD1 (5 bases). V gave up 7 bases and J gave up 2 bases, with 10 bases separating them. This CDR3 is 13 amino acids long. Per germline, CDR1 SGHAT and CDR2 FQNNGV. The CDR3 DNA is TGTGCCAGCACCCTAGGGGCCACAGATACGCAGTATTAT. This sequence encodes CASTLGATDTQYY.

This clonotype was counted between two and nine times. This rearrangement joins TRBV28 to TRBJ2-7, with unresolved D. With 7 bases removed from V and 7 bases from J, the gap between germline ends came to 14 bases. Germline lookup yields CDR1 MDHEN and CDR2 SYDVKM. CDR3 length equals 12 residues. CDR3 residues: CASTTPPREQYF. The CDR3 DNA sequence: TGTGCCAGCACGACACCTCCTAGGGAGCAGTACTTC. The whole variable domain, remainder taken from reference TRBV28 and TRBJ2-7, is DVKVTQSSRYLVKRTGEKVFLECVQDMDHENMFWYRQDPGLGLRLIYFSYDVKMKEKGDIPEGYSVSREKKERFSLILESASTNQTSMYLCASTTPPREQYFGPGTRLTVT.

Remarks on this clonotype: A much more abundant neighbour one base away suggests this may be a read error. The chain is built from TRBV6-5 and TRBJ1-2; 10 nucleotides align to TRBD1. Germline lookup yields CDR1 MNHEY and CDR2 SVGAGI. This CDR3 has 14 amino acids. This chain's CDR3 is CASSYGDRGRGYIF. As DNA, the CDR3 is TGTGCCAGCAGTTACGGGGACAGGGGTCGTGGCTACATCTTC.

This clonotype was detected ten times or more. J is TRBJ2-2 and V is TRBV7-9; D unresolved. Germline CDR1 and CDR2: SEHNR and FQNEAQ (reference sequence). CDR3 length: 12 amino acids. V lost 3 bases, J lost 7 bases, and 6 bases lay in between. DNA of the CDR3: TGTGCCAGCAGCTTGCAGGACGGGGAGCTGTTTTTT. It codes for CASSLQDGELFF.

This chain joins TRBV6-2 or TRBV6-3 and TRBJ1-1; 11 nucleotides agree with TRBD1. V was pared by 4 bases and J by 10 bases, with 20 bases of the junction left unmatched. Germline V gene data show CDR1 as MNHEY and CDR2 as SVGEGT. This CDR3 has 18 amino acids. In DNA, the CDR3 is TGTGCCAGCAGTTGCCCCTGGACAGGGGGCAGAGGGCCCATCCGAGCTTTCTTT. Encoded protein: CASSCPWTGGRGPIRAFF.

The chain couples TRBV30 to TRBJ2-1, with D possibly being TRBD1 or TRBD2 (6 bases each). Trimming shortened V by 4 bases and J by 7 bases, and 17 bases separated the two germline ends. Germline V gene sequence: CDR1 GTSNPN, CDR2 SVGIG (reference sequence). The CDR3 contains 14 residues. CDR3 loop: CAWKGGMRGNEQFF. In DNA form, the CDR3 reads TGTGCCTGGAAGGGGGGAATGAGGGGGAATGAGCAGTTCTTC. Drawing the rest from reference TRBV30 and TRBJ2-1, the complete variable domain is SQTIHQWPATLVQPVGSPLSLECTVEGTSNPNLYWYRQAAGRGLQLLFYSVGIGQISSEVPQNLSASRPQDRQFILSSKKLLLSDSGFYLCAWKGGMRGNEQFFGPGTRLTVL.

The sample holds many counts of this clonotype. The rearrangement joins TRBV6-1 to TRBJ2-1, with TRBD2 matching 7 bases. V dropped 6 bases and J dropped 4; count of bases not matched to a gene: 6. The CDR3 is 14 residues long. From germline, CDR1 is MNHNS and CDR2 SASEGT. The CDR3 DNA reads TGTGCCAGCAGCACCGGGACTATTTACAATGAGCAGTTCTTC. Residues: CASSTGTIYNEQFF.

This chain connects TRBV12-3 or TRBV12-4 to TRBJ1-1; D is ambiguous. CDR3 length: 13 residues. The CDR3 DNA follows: TGTGTCATCAGTTTTGGGCAGAACACTGAAGCTTTCTTT. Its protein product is CVISFGQNTEAFF.

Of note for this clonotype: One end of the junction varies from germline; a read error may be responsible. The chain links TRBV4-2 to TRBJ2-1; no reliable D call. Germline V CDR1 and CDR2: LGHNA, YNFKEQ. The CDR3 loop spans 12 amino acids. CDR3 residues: CVSSQPSNEQLF. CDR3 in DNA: TGTGTCAGCAGCCAACCATCCAATGAGCAGCTCTTC.

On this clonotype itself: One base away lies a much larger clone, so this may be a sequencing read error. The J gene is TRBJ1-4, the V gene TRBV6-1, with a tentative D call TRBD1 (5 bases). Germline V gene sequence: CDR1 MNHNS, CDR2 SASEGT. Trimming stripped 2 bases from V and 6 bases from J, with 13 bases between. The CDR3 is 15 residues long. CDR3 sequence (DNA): TGTGCCAGCAGTGAATGCGGGACTTTGTATGAAAAACTGTTTTTT. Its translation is CASSECGTLYEKLFF.

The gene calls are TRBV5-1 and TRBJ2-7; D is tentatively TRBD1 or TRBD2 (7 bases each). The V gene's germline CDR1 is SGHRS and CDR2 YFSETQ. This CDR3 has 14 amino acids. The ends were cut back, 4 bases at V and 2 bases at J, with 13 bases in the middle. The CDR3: CASSPGGGTYEQYF. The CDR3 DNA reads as TGCGCCAGCAGCCCAGGGGGGGGCACCTACGAGCAGTACTTC.

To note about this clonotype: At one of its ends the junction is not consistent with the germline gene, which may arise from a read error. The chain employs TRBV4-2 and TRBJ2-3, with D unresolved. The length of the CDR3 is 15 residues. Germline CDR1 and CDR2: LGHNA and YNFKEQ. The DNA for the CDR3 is TGTGCCAGCAGCCCCTCGGCGGATACCACAGATGCGCAGTATTTT. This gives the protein CASSPSADTTDAQYF.

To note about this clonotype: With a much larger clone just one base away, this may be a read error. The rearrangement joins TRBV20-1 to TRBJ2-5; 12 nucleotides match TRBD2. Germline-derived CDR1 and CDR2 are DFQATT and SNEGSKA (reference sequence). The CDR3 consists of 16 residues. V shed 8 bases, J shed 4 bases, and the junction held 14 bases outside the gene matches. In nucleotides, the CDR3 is TGCAGTTCAGCCGGGACTAGCGGGTGGACCTCAGAGACCCAGTACTTC. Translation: CSSAGTSGWTSETQYF.

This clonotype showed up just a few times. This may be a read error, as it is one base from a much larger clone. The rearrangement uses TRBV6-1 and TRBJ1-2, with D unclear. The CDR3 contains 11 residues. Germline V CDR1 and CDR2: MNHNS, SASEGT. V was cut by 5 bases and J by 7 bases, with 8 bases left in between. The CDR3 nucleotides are TGTGCCAGCAGTCCCCTCTGTGGCTACACCTTC. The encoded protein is CASSPLCGYTF.

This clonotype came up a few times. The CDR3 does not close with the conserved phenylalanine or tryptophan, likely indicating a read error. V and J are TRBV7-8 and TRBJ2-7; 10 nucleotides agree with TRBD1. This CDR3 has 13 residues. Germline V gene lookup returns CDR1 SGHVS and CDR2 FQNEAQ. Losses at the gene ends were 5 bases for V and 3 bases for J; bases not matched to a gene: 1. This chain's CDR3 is CASSRDRGYEQYS. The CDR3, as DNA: TGTGCCAGCAGCCGGGACAGGGGCTACGAGCAGTACTCC.

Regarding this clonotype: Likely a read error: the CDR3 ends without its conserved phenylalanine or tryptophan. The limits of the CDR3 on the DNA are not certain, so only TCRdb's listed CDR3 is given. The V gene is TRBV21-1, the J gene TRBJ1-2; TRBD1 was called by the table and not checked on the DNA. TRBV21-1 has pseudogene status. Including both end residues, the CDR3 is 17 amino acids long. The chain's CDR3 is CASSNPPGTVESYGYTL.

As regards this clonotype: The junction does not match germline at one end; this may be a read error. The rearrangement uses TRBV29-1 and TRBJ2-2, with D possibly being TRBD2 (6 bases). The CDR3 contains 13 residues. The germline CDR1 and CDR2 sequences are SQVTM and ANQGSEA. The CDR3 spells CSVDFGTAGGLFF. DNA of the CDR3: TGCAGCGTTGACTTCGGGACTGCCGGGGGGCTGTTTTTT.

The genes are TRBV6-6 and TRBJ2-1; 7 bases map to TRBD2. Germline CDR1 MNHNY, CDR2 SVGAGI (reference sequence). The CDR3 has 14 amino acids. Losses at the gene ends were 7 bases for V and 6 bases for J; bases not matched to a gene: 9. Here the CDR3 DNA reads TGTGCCAGCAATCCCCGGGGGGAAAGCAATGAGCAGTTCTTC. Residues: CASNPRGESNEQFF.

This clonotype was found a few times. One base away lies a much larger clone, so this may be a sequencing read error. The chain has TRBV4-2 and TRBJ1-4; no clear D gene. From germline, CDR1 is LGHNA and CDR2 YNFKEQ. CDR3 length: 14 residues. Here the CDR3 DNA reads TGTGTCAGCAGCCAAGATGGCGGGAAGGGAAAACTGTTTTTT. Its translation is CVSSQDGGKGKLFF.

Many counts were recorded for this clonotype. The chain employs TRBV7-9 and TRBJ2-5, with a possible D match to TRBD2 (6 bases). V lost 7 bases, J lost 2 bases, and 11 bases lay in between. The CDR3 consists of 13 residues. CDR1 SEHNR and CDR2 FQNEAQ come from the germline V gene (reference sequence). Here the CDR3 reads CASTTGTQETQYF. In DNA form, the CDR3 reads TGTGCCAGCACCACCGGGACTCAAGAGACCCAGTACTTC.